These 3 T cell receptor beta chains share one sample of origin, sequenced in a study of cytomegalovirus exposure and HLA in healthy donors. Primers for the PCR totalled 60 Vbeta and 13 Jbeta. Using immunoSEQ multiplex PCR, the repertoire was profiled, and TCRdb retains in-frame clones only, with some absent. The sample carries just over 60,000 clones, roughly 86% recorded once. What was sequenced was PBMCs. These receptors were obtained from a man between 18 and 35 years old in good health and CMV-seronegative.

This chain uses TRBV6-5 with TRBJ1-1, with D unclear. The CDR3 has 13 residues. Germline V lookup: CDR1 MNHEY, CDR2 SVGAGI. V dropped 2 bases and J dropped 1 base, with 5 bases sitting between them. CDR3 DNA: TGTGCCAGCAGTTACATCGGGAACACTGAAGCTTTCTTT. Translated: CASSYIGNTEAFF.

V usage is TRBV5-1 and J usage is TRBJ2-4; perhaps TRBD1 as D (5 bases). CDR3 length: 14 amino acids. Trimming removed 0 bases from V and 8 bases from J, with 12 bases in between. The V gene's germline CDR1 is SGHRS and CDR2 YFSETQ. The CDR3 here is CASSLAGKGDIQYF. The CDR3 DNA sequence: TGCGCCAGCAGCTTGGCCGGTAAAGGGGACATTCAGTACTTC.

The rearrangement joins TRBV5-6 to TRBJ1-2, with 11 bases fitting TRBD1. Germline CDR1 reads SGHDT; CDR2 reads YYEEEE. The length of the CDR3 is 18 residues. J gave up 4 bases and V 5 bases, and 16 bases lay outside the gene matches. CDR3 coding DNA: TGTGCCAGCAGTACCCTCAGTTTTCTGGGACAGGGGGTCTATGGCTACACCTTC. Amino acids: CASSTLSFLGQGVYGYTF.